Each of the 15 T cell receptor beta chains below was sequenced from the same sample in a study of blood T cell repertoires in COVID-19 (dated by TCRdb to about 2020). The library was made by the immunoSEQ multiplex PCR assay. TCRdb took this table from immuneACCESS and kept in-frame rearrangements with V and J called. Such tables lack part of the clones; where checked against another copy, unresolved V genes explain under half of the gap, and the rest is unexplained. This sample is represented by approximately 280,000 clones; 70% to 90% of them were singletons. The biggest ten clones account for roughly 4.6% of the sample. Sequenced sample: peripheral blood. The receptors shown here come from a man aged 50 to 60 with active or convalescent COVID-19.

This chain joins TRBV5-4 and TRBJ2-2, with D tentatively TRBD1 (5 bases). V lost 6 bases, J lost 0 bases, and 15 bases lay in between. The CDR3 covers 16 residues. The germline gives CDR1 SGHNT, CDR2 YYREEE (reference sequence). CDR3 bases: TGTGCCAGCACCGCTTCAGGGCTTACGAACACCGGGGAGCTGTTTTTT. Residues: CASTASGLTNTGELFF.

The chain recombines TRBV30 with TRBJ1-2; 10 nucleotides line up with TRBD1. V shed 1 base and J 4 bases; nucleotides not matched to a gene: 6. Germline lookup yields CDR1 GTSNPN and CDR2 SVGIG (reference sequence). This CDR3 is 15 amino acids long. This chain's CDR3 is CAWSGDRGSVYGYTF. For the CDR3, the DNA is TGTGCCTGGAGTGGGGACAGGGGATCGGTCTATGGCTACACCTTC.

This clone was observed a single time. V usage is TRBV12-3 or TRBV12-4 and J usage is TRBJ2-1; D is possibly TRBD1 (6 bases). This CDR3 spans 13 amino acids. Trimming took off 3 bases at V and 4 bases at J, with 7 bases between the two ends. CDR3 region: CASSFGTYNEQFF. As DNA, the CDR3 is TGTGCCAGCAGTTTCGGGACATACAATGAGCAGTTCTTC.

The chain combines TRBV7-2 with TRBJ2-7; TRBD2 matches 9 bases. CDR3 length equals 17 residues. Germline CDR1 reads SGHTA; CDR2 reads FQGNSA. J lost 5 bases, V lost 4 bases, and 15 bases had no gene match. This CDR3 is CASSSALAGSLHHEQYF. CDR3 nucleotides: TGTGCCAGCAGCTCCGCACTAGCGGGTTCCCTTCACCACGAGCAGTACTTC.

The gene calls are TRBV21-1 and TRBJ1-1. TRBV21-1 is flagged as a pseudogene. The CDR3 spans 16 residues. CDR3 in DNA: TGTGCCAGCAGCAAAGTATTCCCGCCCGGCGGCACTGAAGCTTTCTTT. Translation gives CASSKVFPPGGTEAFF.

The V gene is TRBV2, the J gene TRBJ1-6; D might be TRBD1 (5 bases). With 5 bases removed from V and 3 bases from J, the gap between germline ends came to 14 bases. CDR1 SNHLY and CDR2 FYNNEI come from the germline V gene. The CDR3 is made up of 16 amino acids. The CDR3 nucleotides read TGTGCCAGCAGTCAGGGAGGGACCGGCTATAATTCACCCCTCCACTTT. This sequence encodes CASSQGGTGYNSPLHF.

The chain is built from TRBV3-1 (or the pseudogene TRBV3-2) and TRBJ2-3, with D perhaps TRBD2 (5 bases). V was trimmed by 0 bases and J by 0 bases, leaving 10 bases between them. Germline V gives CDR1 LGHDT, CDR2 YNNKEL (reference sequence). The CDR3 has 16 residues. The CDR3 DNA is TGTGCCAGCAGCCAAGATGGAGGCGGAAGCACAGATACGCAGTATTTT. Its translation: CASSQDGGGSTDTQYF.

The chain combines TRBV19 with TRBJ1-4; a possible D gene is TRBD1 (6 bases). CDR3 length: 13 residues. Trimming removed 8 bases at V and 4 bases at J, with 11 bases between. Per germline, CDR1 LNHDA and CDR2 SQIVND (reference sequence). In nucleotides, the CDR3 is TGTGCCAGTCTAGACAGGAGTAATGAAAAACTGTTTTTT. This translates into CASLDRSNEKLFF.

This clone rates as medium-sized (0.01 to 0.1%). The chain uses TRBV28 and TRBJ2-7; 13 bases agree with TRBD2. CDR1 MDHEN and CDR2 SYDVKM come from the germline V gene. J gave up 3 bases and V 6 bases, and 8 bases lay outside the gene matches. CDR3 length equals 16 residues. DNA for the CDR3: TGTGCCAGCAGCCCTACCGGGACTAGCGGGATCTACGAGCAGTACTTC. Protein: CASSPTGTSGIYEQYF.

The chain carries TRBV7-8 and TRBJ2-7, with D hard to call. The CDR3 has 14 amino acids. Looked up from germline, CDR1 is SGHVS and CDR2 is FQNEAQ. V lost 1 base and J lost 0, with 7 bases in between. Written as DNA, the CDR3 is TGTGCCAGCAGCTTAGGCGGAATCTCCTACGAGCAGTACTTC. Translating it yields CASSLGGISYEQYF. The variable domain in full, completed from reference TRBV7-8 and TRBJ2-7, reads GAGVSQSPRYKVAKRGQDVALRCDPISGHVSLFWYQQALGQGPEFLTYFQNEAQLDKSGLPSDRFFAERPEGSVSTLKIQRTQQEDSAVYLCASSLGGISYEQYFGPGTRLTVT.

The chain uses TRBV11-2 and TRBJ1-5; D possibly corresponds to TRBD1 (6 bases). The CDR3 sequence is 14 residues long. Trimming cost V 1 base and J 7 bases, with 11 bases left between them. Germline values: CDR1 SGHAT, CDR2 FQNNGV. CDR3 DNA sequence: TGTGCCAGCAGCTTAGGGGCAGGGGAACAGCCCCAGCATTTT. Amino acids: CASSLGAGEQPQHF.

The chain uses TRBV9 and TRBJ2-3; perhaps TRBD1 as D (7 bases). The CDR3 is 12 amino acids. V lost 8 bases to trimming and J lost 5 bases, with 12 bases between them. CDR1 is SGDLS and CDR2 is YYNGEE in the germline V gene. CDR3 DNA sequence: TGTGCCAGTAACAGGGGAGGAGATACGCAGTATTTT. Translation gives CASNRGGDTQYF.

The rearrangement uses TRBV7-3 and TRBJ2-3, with 9 bases that match TRBD2. This CDR3 has 15 residues. After removal of 2 bases from V and 2 bases from J, the junction contained 2 bases not matched to a gene. Germline loops: CDR1 SGHTA, CDR2 FQGTGA. CDR3 DNA sequence: TGTGCCAGCAGCTTAGCGGGAGGGGACACAGATACGCAGTATTTT. Encoded protein: CASSLAGGDTDTQYF.

This chain joins TRBV4-3 and TRBJ1-2; no definite D call. The CDR3 extends over 13 amino acids. The germline CDR1 and CDR2 sequences are LGHNA and YSLEER. V lost 3 bases and J 8 bases, leaving 13 bases between the germline ends. The CDR3 is CASSHEGVGGYTF. The CDR3 DNA reads TGCGCCAGCAGCCACGAGGGTGTCGGGGGCTACACCTTC.

On this clone itself: The sample has other DNA sequences that encode this CDR3 too. This sequence joins TRBV28 and TRBJ2-7; TRBD2 is a possible D gene (6 bases). Trimming took off 5 bases at V and 1 base at J, with 9 bases between the two ends. The germline CDR1 and CDR2 sequences are MDHEN and SYDVKM. The CDR3 has 13 amino acids. This CDR3 is CASSDSGSYEQYF. DNA of the CDR3: TGTGCCAGCAGTGATAGCGGATCCTACGAGCAGTACTTC.